Listed below are T cell receptor beta chains from one sample, sequenced in a study of blood T cell repertoires in COVID-19. Produced via immunoSEQ multiplex PCR; TCRdb's table is partial and in-frame only. This repertoire shows more than 350,000 clones, 75% to 90% found once; its top ten account for about 1%. Material for sequencing was PBMCs or T cells enriched from blood (not recorded which). The source is a man aged 18 to 30 who had recovered from COVID-19. CDR3s include the opening cysteine and the closing phenylalanine or tryptophan. The D gene is left open where the match is weak. Clone size, where shown, is once, few, many, or a class for clones that have expanded.

j_call v_call d_call clone_size cdr3_nt cdr3_aa
TRBJ1-2 TRBV15 TRBD1 few TGTGCCACCAGCAGAGATCTTTCAGGGGGCTATGGCTACACCTTC CATSRDLSGGYGYTF
TRBJ2-1 TRBV4-1 . . TGCGCCAGCAGCCAAGATACCCCGAGCTCCTACAATGAGCAGTTCTTC CASSQDTPSSYNEQFF
TRBJ2-7 TRBV28 . . TGTGCCAGCAGTTTAATAGGCGCAGGAACCTACGAGCAGTACTTC CASSLIGAGTYEQYF
TRBJ2-1 TRBV12-3/TRBV12-4 . once TGTGCCAGCAGTCCAACTAAAAAGGGGAAGCAGTTCTTC CASSPTKKGKQFF
TRBJ2-7 TRBV7-9 TRBD1 . TGTGCCAGCAGCTTAGGTGCGACAGGGGCCCTTACCTACGAGCAGTACTTC CASSLGATGALTYEQYF
TRBJ2-5 TRBV12-3/TRBV12-4 . . TGTGCCAGCAGAGAAGCGAGCCGACCGACCCAGTACTTC CASREASRPTQYF
TRBJ1-1 TRBV10-2 . . TGCGCCAGCATGGCGTTGGAGGGCACTGAAGCTTTCTTT CASMALEGTEAFF
TRBJ2-6 TRBV6-4 TRBD1 few TGTGCCAGCAGCTCGGGACAGGGGAATGCCGGGGCCAACGTCCTGACTTTC CASSSGQGNAGANVLTF
TRBJ1-6 TRBV24-1 . . TGTGCCACCAGTGACGCAGGGTATGATTCCTATAATTCACCCCTCCACTTT CATSDAGYDSYNSPLHF
TRBJ1-1 TRBV3-1/TRBV3-2 . few TGTGCCAGCAGCCAAACAGGGGAAGCTTTCTTT CASSQTGEAFF
TRBJ1-2 TRBV7-2 . . TGTGCCAGCAGCTTACCTGTCCGGAGGCACTATGGCTACACCTTC CASSLPVRRHYGYTF
TRBJ1-5 TRBV4-1 TRBD1 . TGCGCCAGCAGCCCCGGGGGACAGAATAGCAATCAGCCCCAGCATTTT CASSPGGQNSNQPQHF
TRBJ2-7 TRBV20-1 . . TGCAGTGCTAGTGTAGGATTTCGGGGCGAGCAGTACTTC CSASVGFRGEQYF
TRBJ2-7 TRBV27 . . TGTGCCAGCAGTTTTGGTTCGGGACACTCCACCTACGAGCAGTACTTC CASSFGSGHSTYEQYF
TRBJ2-1 TRBV7-9 . . TGTGCCAGCAGCTTAAGGGACAAGTACAATGAGCAGTTCTTC CASSLRDKYNEQFF
TRBJ2-1 TRBV3-1/TRBV3-2 TRBD2 . TGTGCCAGCAGCCAGTCTCCGGGACTAGCGGGAGGTCTGTCGTTCTTC CASSQSPGLAGGLSFF
TRBJ2-5 TRBV20-1 TRBD2 . TGCAAATGCGGGAGTGGAGAGACCCAGTACTTC CKCGSGETQYF
TRBJ1-5 TRBV2 . . TGTGCCAGCAGTGTCCCGGCGGGCAGGCAGCCCCAGCATTTT CASSVPAGRQPQHF
TRBJ1-1 TRBV7-2 . . TGTGCCAGCAGCCCCAGACAGATCGCTGAAGCTTTCTTT CASSPRQIAEAFF
TRBJ2-5 TRBV4-1 . . TGCGCCAGCAGCCAAGGACATAGGCAAGAGACCCAGTACTTC CASSQGHRQETQYF
TRBJ2-2 TRBV5-4 TRBD2 . TGTGCCAGCAGCTGGTCTAGCGGGAGGAACACCGGGGAGCTGTTTTTT CASSWSSGRNTGELFF
TRBJ1-5 TRBV10-3 TRBD1 . TGTGCCACAACTTCAGGGGGCCTTCAGCCCCAGCATTTT CATTSGGLQPQHF
TRBJ1-6 TRBV28 . . TGTGCCAGCAAAAACGGGGATTCGCGTTGGACCCTCCACTTT CASKNGDSRWTLHF
TRBJ2-7 TRBV5-4 TRBD2 . TGTGCCAGCAGTCGTGCGACTGGAGGGAGGGACGAGCAGTACTTC CASSRATGGRDEQYF
TRBJ1-4 TRBV18 . . TGTGCCAGCTCACGTTACAGTACTTCAACTAATGAAAAACTGTTTTTT CASSRYSTSTNEKLFF
TRBJ2-1 TRBV7-2 . . TGTGCCAGCAGCTCGGTCTGGGACTTCAGCTCCTACAATGAGCAGTTCTTC CASSSVWDFSSYNEQFF
TRBJ2-2 TRBV28 . . TGTGCCAGCAGTTTAATCTCTTGGAACACCGGGGAGCTGTTTTTT CASSLISWNTGELFF
TRBJ2-7 TRBV19 . . TGTGCCAGTAGTATAGGGGGACTTAGCTCCTACGAGCAGTACTTC CASSIGGLSSYEQYF
TRBJ1-3 TRBV6-6 TRBD1 . TGTGCCAGCAGTTACTCGAGGGGGCCTGGAAACACCATATATTTT CASSYSRGPGNTIYF
TRBJ2-2 TRBV3-1/TRBV3-2 . . TGTGCCAGCAGCCAAGGCGGGGGCAACACCGGGGAGCTGTTTTTT CASSQGGGNTGELFF
TRBJ2-3 TRBV4-2 TRBD1 . TGTGCCAGCAGCATTTTAAGGACAGGGGAGCAGTATTTT CASSILRTGEQYF
TRBJ1-3 TRBV6-1 . . TGTGCCAGCAGTGAAGTCGGAGTATCCTCTGGAAACACCATATATTTT CASSEVGVSSGNTIYF
TRBJ1-6 TRBV4-2 . . TGTGCCAGCAGCCAAGACCTCGCCCGAGTCGATTCACCCCTCCACTTT CASSQDLARVDSPLHF
TRBJ1-1 TRBV27 . . TGTGCCAGCTGGCGAGGGATCACGACTGAAGCTTTCTTT CASWRGITTEAFF
TRBJ1-2 TRBV2 . once TGTGCCAGCAGTCCAGCGACAGCAGACCTCTATGGCTACACCTTC CASSPATADLYGYTF
TRBJ2-3 TRBV29-1 TRBD2 once TGCAGCGGGACGGGGAGCGGGGGAACAGATACGCAGTATTTT CSGTGSGGTDTQYF
TRBJ2-3 TRBV9 TRBD1 . TGTGCCAGCAGCGCCCTGACAGGGGGATGGACAGATACGCAGTATTTT CASSALTGGWTDTQYF
TRBJ2-1 TRBV5-8 TRBD1 . TGTGCCAGCAGCTTGCCGGGACAGCCTTACAATGAGCAGTTCTTC CASSLPGQPYNEQFF
TRBJ1-2 TRBV5-1 . . TGCGCCAGCAGCCCCAGCGGGTCTTCCTATGGCTACACCTTC CASSPSGSSYGYTF